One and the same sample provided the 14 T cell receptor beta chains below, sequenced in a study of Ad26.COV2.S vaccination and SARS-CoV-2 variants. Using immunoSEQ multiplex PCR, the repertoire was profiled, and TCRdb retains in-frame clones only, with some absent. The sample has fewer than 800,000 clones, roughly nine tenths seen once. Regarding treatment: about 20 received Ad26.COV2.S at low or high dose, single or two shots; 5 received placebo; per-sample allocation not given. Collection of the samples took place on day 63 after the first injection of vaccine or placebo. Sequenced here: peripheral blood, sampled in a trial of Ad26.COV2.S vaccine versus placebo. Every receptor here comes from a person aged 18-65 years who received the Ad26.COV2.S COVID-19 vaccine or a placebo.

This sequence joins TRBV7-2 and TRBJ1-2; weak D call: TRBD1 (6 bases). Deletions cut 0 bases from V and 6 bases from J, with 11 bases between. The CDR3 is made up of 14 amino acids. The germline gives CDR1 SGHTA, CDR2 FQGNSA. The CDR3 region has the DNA TGTGCCAGCAGCTTAGCTGGGACACTCCATGGCTACACCTTC. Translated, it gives CASSLAGTLHGYTF.

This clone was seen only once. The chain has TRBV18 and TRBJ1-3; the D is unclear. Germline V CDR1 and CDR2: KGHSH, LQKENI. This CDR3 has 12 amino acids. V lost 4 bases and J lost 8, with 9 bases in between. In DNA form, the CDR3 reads TGTGCCAGCTCACAGAATGCGGACACCATATATTTT. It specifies CASSQNADTIYF.

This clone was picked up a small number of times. The CDR3 sequence: CASSHTGELFF. Written as DNA, the CDR3 is TGCGCCAGCAGCCACACCGGGGAGCTGTTTTTT. V gene TRBV5-1 combines with J gene TRBJ2-2; D is unresolved. The CDR3 consists of 11 residues. Trimming removed 4 bases from V and 3 bases from J, with 1 base in between. Germline V lookup: CDR1 SGHRS, CDR2 YFSETQ.

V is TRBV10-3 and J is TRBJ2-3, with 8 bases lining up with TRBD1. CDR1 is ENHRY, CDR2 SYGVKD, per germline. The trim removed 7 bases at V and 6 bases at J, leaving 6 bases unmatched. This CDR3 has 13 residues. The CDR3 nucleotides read TGTGCCATCAACGACAGGGGTAGGGATACGCAGTATTTT. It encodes CAINDRGRDTQYF.

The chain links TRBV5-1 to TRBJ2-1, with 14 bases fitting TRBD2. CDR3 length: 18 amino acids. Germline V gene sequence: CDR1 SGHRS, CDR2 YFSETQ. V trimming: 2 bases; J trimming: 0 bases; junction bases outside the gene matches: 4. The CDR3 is CASSFGLAGGSSYNEQFF. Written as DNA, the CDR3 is TGCGCCAGCAGCTTCGGACTAGCGGGGGGTAGCTCCTACAATGAGCAGTTCTTC.

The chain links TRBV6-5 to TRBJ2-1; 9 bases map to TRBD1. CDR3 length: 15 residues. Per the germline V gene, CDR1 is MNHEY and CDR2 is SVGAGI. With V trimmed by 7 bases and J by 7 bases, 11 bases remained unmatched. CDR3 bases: TGTGCCAGCATCCGGGGACAGGGAAACTCTAATGAGCAGTTCTTC. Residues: CASIRGQGNSNEQFF.

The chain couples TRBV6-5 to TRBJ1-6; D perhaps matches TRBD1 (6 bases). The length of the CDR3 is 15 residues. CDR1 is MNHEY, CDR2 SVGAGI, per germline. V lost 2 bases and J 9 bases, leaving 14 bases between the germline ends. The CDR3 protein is CASSYGGTLSSPLHF. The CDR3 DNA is TGTGCCAGCAGTTACGGCGGGACATTGTCTTCACCCCTCCACTTT.

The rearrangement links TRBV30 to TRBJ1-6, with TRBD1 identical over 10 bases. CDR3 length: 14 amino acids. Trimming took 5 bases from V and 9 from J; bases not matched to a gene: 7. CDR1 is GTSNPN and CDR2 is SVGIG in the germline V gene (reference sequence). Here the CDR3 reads CAWWSRDRGSPLHF. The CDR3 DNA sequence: TGTGCCTGGTGGTCCCGGGACAGGGGTTCACCCCTCCACTTT.

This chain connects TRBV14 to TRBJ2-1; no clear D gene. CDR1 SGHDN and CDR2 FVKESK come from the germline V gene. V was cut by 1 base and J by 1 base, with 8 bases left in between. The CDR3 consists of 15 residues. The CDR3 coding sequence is TGTGCCAGCAGCCAAGCAGGCCCTTCCTACAATGAGCAGTTCTTC. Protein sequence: CASSQAGPSYNEQFF.

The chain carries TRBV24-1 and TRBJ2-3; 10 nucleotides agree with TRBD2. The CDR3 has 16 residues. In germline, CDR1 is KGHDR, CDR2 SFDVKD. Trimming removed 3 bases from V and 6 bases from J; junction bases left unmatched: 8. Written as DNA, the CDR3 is TGTGCCACCAGTGATCCCAACGGACTAGCGGATGATACGCAGTATTTT. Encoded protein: CATSDPNGLADDTQYF.

CDR3 sequence reads: CASSLEGTGADTQYF. DNA for the CDR3: TGTGCCAGCAGCTTAGAAGGGACAGGGGCAGATACGCAGTATTTT. V usage is TRBV11-3 and J usage is TRBJ2-3, with TRBD1 identical over 10 bases. The CDR3 length is 15 residues. Germline V gene sequence: CDR1 SGHNT, CDR2 YENEEA. V shed 0 bases, J shed 4 bases, and the junction held 1 base outside the gene matches.

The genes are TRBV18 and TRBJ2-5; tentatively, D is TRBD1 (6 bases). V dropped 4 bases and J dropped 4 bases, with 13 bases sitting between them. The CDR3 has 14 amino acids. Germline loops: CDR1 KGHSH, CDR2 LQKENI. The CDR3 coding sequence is TGTGCCAGCTCACTCGAGACAGGTGGAGAGACCCAGTACTTC. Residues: CASSLETGGETQYF.

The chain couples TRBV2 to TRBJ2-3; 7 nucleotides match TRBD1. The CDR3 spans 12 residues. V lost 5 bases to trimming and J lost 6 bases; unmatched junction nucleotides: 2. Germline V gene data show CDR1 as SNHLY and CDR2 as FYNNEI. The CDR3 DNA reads TGTGCCAGCAGTTCCAGGGGGGATACGCAGTATTTT. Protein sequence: CASSSRGDTQYF.

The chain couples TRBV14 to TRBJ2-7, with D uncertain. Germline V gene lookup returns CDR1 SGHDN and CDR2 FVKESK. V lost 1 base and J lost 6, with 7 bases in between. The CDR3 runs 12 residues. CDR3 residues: CASSQGFIEQYF. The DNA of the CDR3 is TGTGCCAGCAGCCAAGGCTTTATCGAGCAGTACTTC.